One sample yielded the 18 T cell receptor beta chains listed below, sequenced in a study of cytomegalovirus exposure and HLA in healthy donors. The PCR contained 60 Vbeta and 13 Jbeta primers. Method: immunoSEQ multiplex PCR; TCRdb's copy keeps in-frame clones and lacks some. This table holds 110,000 to 150,000 clones, roughly 72% found once. The sample comprised PBMCs. The origin of the receptors is a man aged 40-49 years in good health and CMV-seronegative.

The chain uses TRBV14 and TRBJ2-5; tentative D call: TRBD2 (6 bases). The CDR3 is 13 amino acids. Germline CDR1 SGHDN, CDR2 FVKESK. V was pared by 1 base and J by 5 bases, with 8 bases between. CDR3 DNA: TGTGCCAGCAGCCAAGGGAGGGACGAGACCCAGTACTTC. Translated: CASSQGRDETQYF.

This clone appeared a few times. The CDR3 sequence: CSVEGQGVGTDTQYF. CDR3 coding DNA: TGCAGCGTTGAAGGACAGGGGGTTGGCACAGATACGCAGTATTTT. This chain joins TRBV29-1 and TRBJ2-3, with 9 bases matching TRBD1. This CDR3 is built from 15 residues. V lost 1 base and J lost 1; bases outside the gene matches: 3. Germline loops: CDR1 SQVTM, CDR2 ANQGSEA.

This clone was counted between two and nine times. The chain recombines TRBV7-9 with TRBJ1-2; 8 bases line up with TRBD1. The CDR3 sequence is 14 residues long. Losses at the gene ends were 11 bases for V and 2 bases for J; bases not matched to a gene: 10. Germline-derived CDR1 and CDR2 are SEHNR and FQNEAQ (reference sequence). CDR3 sequence reads: CAQGAPQENYGYTF. CDR3 bases: TGTGCCCAGGGGGCGCCTCAAGAAAACTATGGCTACACCTTC.

The genes are TRBV21-1 and TRBJ1-1; the D call in the table, TRBD1, was not verified against the DNA. TRBV21-1 is a known pseudogene. This CDR3 comprises 14 residues. For the CDR3, the DNA is TGTGCCAGCAGCTCATCAGGGCGCGGCACTGAAGCTTTCTTT. Translated: CASSSSGRGTEAFF.

This chain joins TRBV7-9 and TRBJ2-1, with 11 bases fitting TRBD2. The trim removed 1 base at V and 5 bases at J, leaving 13 bases unmatched. Germline loops: CDR1 SEHNR, CDR2 FQNEAQ (reference sequence). CDR3 length: 19 residues. CDR3 sequence: CASSLDIAGGLAGDNEQFF. The DNA of the CDR3 is TGTGCCAGCAGCTTAGACATCGCCGGCGGACTAGCGGGTGACAATGAGCAGTTCTTC.

The sample holds one count of this clone. V usage is TRBV25-1 and J usage is TRBJ1-6; D uncertain. The length of the CDR3 is 15 residues. The germline V and J ends were trimmed by 4 bases and 8 bases, with 15 bases remaining between them. Germline V gene lookup returns CDR1 MGHDK and CDR2 SYGVNS. The CDR3 protein is CASSAASTQYSPLHF. In DNA, the CDR3 is TGTGCCAGCAGTGCCGCCAGTACCCAGTATTCACCCCTCCACTTT.

This clone was observed once. This chain uses TRBV10-3 with TRBJ2-7, with 11 bases matching TRBD2. The germline V gene encodes CDR1 ENHRY and CDR2 SYGVKD. After removal of 3 bases from V and 0 bases from J, the junction contained 7 bases not matched to a gene. This CDR3 comprises 17 residues. In nucleotides, the CDR3 is TGTGCCATCAGTGACCCGGCTAGCGGGGGGAACTCCTACGAGCAGTACTTC. Its translation is CAISDPASGGNSYEQYF.

The rearrangement joins TRBV7-2 to TRBJ1-2; 7 bases match TRBD1. V was pared by 5 bases and J by 4 bases, with 10 bases of the junction left unmatched. This CDR3 has 15 amino acids. Germline V gene data show CDR1 as SGHTA and CDR2 as FQGNSA. The CDR3 coding sequence is TGTGCCAGCAGCCCCCAAGGGGGCTATGGCTATGGCTACACCTTC. The encoded protein is CASSPQGGYGYGYTF.

The rearrangement links TRBV7-2 to TRBJ2-3, with TRBD2 matching over 7 bases. Per the germline V gene, CDR1 is SGHTA and CDR2 is FQGNSA. The CDR3 length is 16 residues. V gave up 4 bases and J gave up 4 bases; unmatched junction bases: 11. CDR3 region: CASSSTLGLVADTQYF. The CDR3 DNA is TGTGCCAGCAGCTCAACACTCGGACTAGTGGCAGATACGCAGTATTTT.

This chain links TRBV6-6 with TRBJ2-3; D not resolved. The CDR3 runs 13 residues. Germline V gene lookup returns CDR1 MNHNY and CDR2 SVGAGI (reference sequence). Between the trimmed V and J ends, which lost 2 bases and 2 bases, there was a span of 5 bases. The CDR3 sequence is CASSYPVTDTQYF. CDR3 nucleotides: TGTGCCAGCAGTTACCCGGTCACAGATACGCAGTATTTT.

The CDR3 sequence is CASSPSGYPTGELFF. DNA of the CDR3: TGTGCCAGCAGCCCCTCAGGGTACCCTACCGGGGAGCTGTTTTTT. The chain has TRBV27 and TRBJ2-2; D is possibly TRBD1 (5 bases). CDR1 and CDR2 from the germline V gene are MNHEY and SMNVEV (reference sequence). The CDR3 is made up of 15 amino acids. V gave up 6 bases and J gave up 5 bases, with 16 bases separating them.

CDR3 sequence reads: CASSLAADTQYF. DNA for the CDR3: TGTGCCAGCAGCCTGGCGGCAGATACGCAGTATTTT. The chain links TRBV5-6 to TRBJ2-3, with unresolved D. V shed 4 bases and J shed 4 bases, with 7 bases lying between them. Looked up from germline, CDR1 is SGHDT and CDR2 is YYEEEE. CDR3 size: 12 residues.

The rearrangement links TRBV7-2 to TRBJ1-1, with 8 bases that match TRBD1. Per germline, CDR1 SGHTA and CDR2 FQGNSA. The junction had 4 bases not matched to a gene; V was cut back by 4 bases and J by 0 bases. The CDR3 runs 15 residues. DNA of the CDR3: TGTGCCAGCAGCTCCGGGACAGGCTTGAACACTGAAGCTTTCTTT. It codes for CASSSGTGLNTEAFF.

This chain connects TRBV6-5 to TRBJ1-3; TRBD1 might be the D (6 bases). Trimming cost V 2 bases and J 5 bases, with 7 bases left between them. CDR1 and CDR2 from the germline V gene are MNHEY and SVGAGI. The CDR3 totals 13 residues. The CDR3 region is CASSYGQRNTIYF. As DNA, the CDR3 is TGTGCCAGCAGTTACGGACAGCGAAACACCATATATTTT.

This clone came up once. This chain connects TRBV7-2 to TRBJ2-1, with 9 bases lining up with TRBD1. V shed 7 bases and J 7 bases; nucleotides not matched to a gene: 8. From germline, CDR1 is SGHTA and CDR2 FQGNSA. There are 14 residues in the CDR3. The CDR3 nucleotides are TGTGCCAGCAATCGGGACAGGGAGAGGAATGAGCAGTTCTTC. This codes for CASNRDRERNEQFF.

The chain links TRBV7-6 to TRBJ2-2, with D hard to call. The CDR3 spans 14 residues. The V and J ends lost 1 base and 4 bases respectively, with 7 bases between them. Germline values: CDR1 SGHVS, CDR2 FNYEAQ. The CDR3 DNA is TGTGCCAGCAGCTTAGGACACAGCACCGGGGAGCTGTTTTTT. This sequence encodes CASSLGHSTGELFF.

The rearrangement uses TRBV6-7 and TRBJ2-7; 7 bases are a match to TRBD1. TRBV6-7 is an ORF; its function is uncertain. CDR3 length: 13 amino acids. J lost 2 bases, V lost 7 bases, and 5 bases had no gene match. Written as DNA, the CDR3 is TGTGCCAGCATTCGGGACAGTCCCTACGAGCAGTACTTC. It is translated as CASIRDSPYEQYF.

Turning to this clone: Other DNA sequences in the same sample also yield this CDR3. The rearrangement links TRBV11-2 to TRBJ2-1, with 9 bases identical to TRBD2. This CDR3 contains 17 residues. Germline V gene lookup returns CDR1 SGHAT and CDR2 FQNNGV. J gave up 0 bases and V 4 bases, and 7 bases lay outside the gene matches. The CDR3 is CASSSSSGTRSYNEQFF. The CDR3, as DNA: TGTGCCAGCAGCTCCTCTAGCGGGACCCGCTCCTACAATGAGCAGTTCTTC.